Below are 4 T cell receptor beta chains sequenced from a single sample in a study of cytomegalovirus exposure and HLA in healthy donors. In the PCR, 60 Vbeta and 13 Jbeta primers were used. TCRdb's table, derived via immunoSEQ multiplex PCR, lists solely in-frame clones and lacks some. Here the sample spans 100,000 to 150,000 clones, roughly 78% being singletons. The material sequenced was PBMCs. Receptors originate from a woman in her 40s in good health and CMV-seronegative.

The V call is TRBV4-1, the J call TRBJ2-4, with a possible D match to TRBD2 (5 bases). Germline CDR1 MGHRA, CDR2 YSYEKL. The CDR3 consists of 14 residues. V lost 3 bases and J 6 bases, leaving 12 bases between the germline ends. The CDR3: CASSQLRVRNIQYF. CDR3 DNA sequence: TGCGCCAGCAGCCAGTTGAGGGTCCGAAACATTCAGTACTTC.

The CDR3 loop is CASSPTSSGRETQYF. As DNA, the CDR3 is TGCGCCAGCAGCCCCACGTCTTCGGGGAGGGAGACCCAGTACTTC. The J gene is TRBJ2-5, the V gene TRBV5-1; D is possibly TRBD2 (6 bases). CDR3 size: 15 residues. V lost 4 bases and J 5 bases, leaving 18 bases between the germline ends. Germline lookup yields CDR1 SGHRS and CDR2 YFSETQ.

This chain links TRBV27 with TRBJ1-1; tentative D call: TRBD1 (5 bases). From germline, CDR1 is MNHEY and CDR2 SMNVEV (reference sequence). The CDR3 loop spans 15 amino acids. V was shortened by 1 base and J by 5 bases, with 14 bases between the two germline ends. CDR3 nucleotide sequence: TGTGCCAGCAGTTTATTCCCAGGGTTAAAGACTGAAGCTTTCTTT. Protein sequence: CASSLFPGLKTEAFF.

This chain joins TRBV28 and TRBJ2-3; a possible D gene is TRBD2 (6 bases). This CDR3 region has 14 residues. Germline CDR1 is MDHEN and CDR2 is SYDVKM. Trimming stripped 8 bases from V and 2 bases from J, with 14 bases between. CDR3 in DNA: TGTGCCAGCGGGACTTACGGAACCACAGATACGCAGTATTTT. The encoded protein is CASGTYGTTDTQYF.